This T cell receptor (beta chain) was sequenced in a study of T cell responses to AZD1222 COVID-19 vaccine. Overall study results and limits: A reported finding is that nearly half of spike-specific TCRs target unmutated variant regions. Females made up more of the donors, who were largely white British, and clonal diversity may have come out too low.

Of note for this clone: What it recognizes is unknown.

Whether given at about 4 or about 12 weeks, second doses were pooled. Data came from immunoSEQ multiplex PCR; TCRdb stores just in-frame clones and leaves some out. The table lists 75,000 or so clones, around 93% of them singletons. With 5 bases clipped from V and 4 bases from J, the junction kept 4 bases outside the gene matches. Germline CDR1 is MNHEY and CDR2 is SVGEGT. The CDR3 runs to 14 residues. Source: peripheral blood, taken 28 days after the second AZD1222 dose. The chain joins TRBV6-2 or TRBV6-3 to TRBJ2-1; 8 bases align to TRBD1. This TCR derives from an adult who received the AZD1222 COVID-19 vaccine. CDR3: CASSTTGEYNEQFF. The CDR3 nucleotides are TGTGCCAGCAGTACGACAGGGGAATACAATGAGCAGTTCTTC.